The 20 T cell receptor beta chains below come from one sample, sequenced in a study of blood T cell repertoires in COVID-19. Clones were sequenced by immunoSEQ multiplex PCR, and TCRdb holds only the in-frame ones, with some missing. The table has tens of thousands of clones, roughly 90% seen once; the top ten hold about 4%. The sample consisted of peripheral blood. These receptors all come from a man aged 45-65 years with acute or convalescent COVID-19.

As DNA, the CDR3 is TGTGCCAGCAGACCCCCAGGGGACTACAATGAGCAGTTCTTC. Its protein product is CASRPPGDYNEQFF. The chain recombines TRBV6-5 with TRBJ2-1, with D maybe TRBD1 (6 bases). The germline V gene encodes CDR1 MNHEY and CDR2 SVGAGI. V shed 6 bases and J shed 3 bases, with 12 bases lying between them. The CDR3 consists of 14 residues.

This chain links TRBV14 with TRBJ1-1; 7 nucleotides match TRBD1. The CDR3 is 16 residues long. V shed 1 base, J shed 0 bases, and the junction held 5 bases outside the gene matches. The germline gives CDR1 SGHDN, CDR2 FVKESK. The CDR3 nucleotides are TGTGCCAGCAGCCAAGTTGTAGGGGGCTTGAACACTGAAGCTTTCTTT. Amino acids: CASSQVVGGLNTEAFF.

This chain joins TRBV24-1 and TRBJ2-5; D is possibly TRBD2 (6 bases). Germline V gene lookup returns CDR1 KGHDR and CDR2 SFDVKD. The V and J ends lost 2 bases and 3 bases respectively, with 9 bases between them. The CDR3 has 14 amino acids. The DNA for the CDR3 is TGTGCCACCAGTGATTCTCCGGGGGAAGAGACCCAGTACTTC. This translates into CATSDSPGEETQYF.

With respect to this clone: Other DNA sequences of this sample code for an identical CDR3. This sequence joins TRBV2 and TRBJ1-2; D is ambiguous. There are 12 residues in the CDR3. CDR1 is SNHLY, CDR2 FYNNEI, per germline. CDR3 region: CAGSVNIYGYTF. The CDR3 DNA sequence: TGTGCTGGCAGCGTTAATATCTATGGCTACACCTTC.

This clone appeared a single time. This sample includes further DNA sequences coding for the same CDR3. V and J are TRBV5-1 and TRBJ2-7; TRBD1 matches 9 bases. The CDR3 is made up of 14 amino acids. The ends lost 0 bases at V and 5 bases at J; junction bases unmatched: 3. Germline V gene data show CDR1 as SGHRS and CDR2 as YFSETQ. DNA for the CDR3: TGCGCCAGCAGCTTGGCGGGACAGGGTAACGAGCAGTACTTC. Encoded protein: CASSLAGQGNEQYF.

The rearrangement joins TRBV25-1 to TRBJ2-3, with D perhaps TRBD2 (5 bases). CDR3 size: 15 residues. In germline, CDR1 is MGHDK, CDR2 SYGVNS. V was cut by 1 base and J by 2 bases, with 10 bases left in between. For the CDR3, the DNA is TGTGCCAGCAGTGAATTGAGGGTCTCCACAGATACGCAGTATTTT. Its translation is CASSELRVSTDTQYF.

The chain has TRBV6-2 or TRBV6-3 and TRBJ2-7; D call uncertain. Germline V gives CDR1 MNHEY, CDR2 SVGEGT. The CDR3 length is 12 residues. V was cut by 6 bases and J by 3 bases, with 9 bases left in between. The CDR3 loop reads CASSLTYYEQYF. The CDR3 bases are TGTGCCAGCAGCCTAACTTACTACGAGCAGTACTTC.

This clone was counted between two and nine times. The chain recombines TRBV27 with TRBJ1-2, with 9 nucleotides matching TRBD1. The J segment lost 6 bases and the V segment lost 4 bases, leaving 15 bases of the junction unmatched. From germline, CDR1 is MNHEY and CDR2 SMNVEV (reference sequence). The CDR3 is 17 residues long. The CDR3 DNA is TGTGCCAGCAGTTCAACCCCTCAGACAGGGGGGTTCAATGGCTACACCTTC. The encoded protein is CASSSTPQTGGFNGYTF.

CDR3 nucleotides: TGTGCCAGCAGCGTAGTACCAGGGAACACTGAAGCTTTCTTT. Encoded protein: CASSVVPGNTEAFF. The chain combines TRBV9 with TRBJ1-1; D is uncertain. CDR3 size: 14 residues. V was cut by 0 bases and J by 1 base, with 7 bases left in between. Germline loops: CDR1 SGDLS, CDR2 YYNGEE.

The genes are TRBV19 and TRBJ2-5; TRBD1 is a possible D gene (7 bases). The germline V and J ends were trimmed by 6 bases and 4 bases, with 27 bases remaining between them. CDR3 length equals 18 residues. Germline CDR1 LNHDA, CDR2 SQIVND (reference sequence). As DNA, the CDR3 is TGTGCCAGTAGCCCGACGGGGACAGTCCCTGGAGGGCCAGAGACCCAGTACTTC. Translating it yields CASSPTGTVPGGPETQYF.

This chain connects TRBV19 to TRBJ2-1; TRBD2 matches 10 bases. The V gene's germline CDR1 is LNHDA and CDR2 SQIVND (reference sequence). V was clipped by 3 bases and J by 7 bases; unmatched bases: 6. This CDR3 comprises 15 residues. The CDR3 loop reads CASSITAGGVNEQFF. CDR3 nucleotides: TGTGCCAGTAGTATTACAGCGGGGGGGGTGAATGAGCAGTTCTTC. Together with reference TRBV19 and TRBJ2-1, the CDR3 gives the full variable domain: DGGITQSPKYLFRKEGQNVTLSCEQNLNHDAMYWYRQDPGQGLRLIYYSQIVNDFQKGDIAEGYSVSREKKESFPLTVTSAQKNPTAFYLCASSITAGGVNEQFFGPGTRLTVL.

The J gene is TRBJ1-1, the V gene TRBV7-8; D gene ambiguous. This CDR3 is built from 12 residues. V was pared by 3 bases and J by 3 bases, with 5 bases between. CDR1 is SGHVS, CDR2 FQNEAQ, per germline. CDR3 sequence: CASSFPDTEAFF. DNA for the CDR3: TGTGCCAGCAGCTTCCCCGACACTGAAGCTTTCTTT.

CDR3 bases: TGTGCCTGCCGGGACTACCGGGAGGGGGGGGAGCTGTTTTTT. As protein: CACRDYREGGELFF. The chain recombines TRBV30 with TRBJ2-2; 8 positions agree with TRBD2. V dropped 6 bases and J dropped 8; count of bases not matched to a gene: 11. This CDR3 comprises 14 residues. From germline, CDR1 is GTSNPN and CDR2 SVGIG (reference sequence).

This chain joins TRBV3-1 (or the pseudogene TRBV3-2) and TRBJ2-1; 7 bases agree with TRBD2. The trim removed 1 base at V and 9 bases at J, leaving 6 bases unmatched. The germline V gene encodes CDR1 LGHDT and CDR2 YNNKEL (reference sequence). This CDR3 has 14 residues. The CDR3 region has the DNA TGTGCCAGCAGCCAAGTCGGGCAGCGGGGTGAGCAGTTCTTC. Encoded protein: CASSQVGQRGEQFF.

The chain is built from TRBV4-1 and TRBJ2-2; unclear D gene. Germline V gives CDR1 MGHRA, CDR2 YSYEKL. This CDR3 is built from 14 residues. The V and J ends lost 1 base and 7 bases respectively, with 10 bases between them. In DNA form, the CDR3 reads TGCGCCAGCAGCCAAGTGAATGGAGTCGGGGAGCTGTTTTTT. This translates into CASSQVNGVGELFF.

The V and J genes are TRBV3-1 (or the pseudogene TRBV3-2) and TRBJ2-2; 10 bases fit TRBD1. The junction had 2 bases not matched to a gene; V was cut back by 4 bases and J by 6 bases. Germline V gene sequence: CDR1 LGHDT, CDR2 YNNKEL (reference sequence). This CDR3 has 14 residues. The CDR3 sequence is CASSPGQGAGELFF. The CDR3 bases are TGTGCCAGCAGCCCCGGACAGGGGGCCGGGGAGCTGTTTTTT.

V gene TRBV7-6 combines with J gene TRBJ2-1; D is undetermined. CDR1 and CDR2 from the germline V gene are SGHVS and FNYEAQ. The CDR3 contains 14 residues. Trimming stripped 2 bases from V and 4 bases from J, with 9 bases between. CDR3 residues: CASSLRVEYNEQFF. The CDR3 DNA reads TGTGCCAGCAGCTTACGGGTCGAATACAATGAGCAGTTCTTC.

The CDR3 DNA is TGTGCCAGCTCACCACGGGGGGATTCCACCTACGAGCAGTACTTC. Translating gives CASSPRGDSTYEQYF. V gene TRBV18 combines with J gene TRBJ2-7, with D tentatively TRBD2 (6 bases). V lost 1 base, J lost 2 bases, and 12 bases lay in between. CDR1 is KGHSH, CDR2 LQKENI, per germline. CDR3 length: 15 amino acids.

The chain recombines TRBV20-1 with TRBJ1-1; TRBD1 matches 7 bases. Germline CDR1 and CDR2: DFQATT and SNEGSKA (reference sequence). The CDR3 runs to 13 residues. Trimming removed 3 bases from V and 4 bases from J; junction bases left unmatched: 5. The CDR3 spells CSASPTGFTEAFF. CDR3 nucleotide sequence: TGCAGTGCTAGTCCGACAGGGTTCACTGAAGCTTTCTTT.

The gene calls are TRBV5-5 and TRBJ1-2; 9 nucleotides align to TRBD1. This CDR3 spans 14 amino acids. Trimming took 0 bases from V and 7 from J; bases not matched to a gene: 4. Germline values: CDR1 SGHKS, CDR2 YYEKEE (reference sequence). CDR3 loop: CASSLGTGVGGYTF. The CDR3 DNA follows: TGTGCCAGCAGCTTGGGGACAGGGGTTGGTGGCTACACCTTC.